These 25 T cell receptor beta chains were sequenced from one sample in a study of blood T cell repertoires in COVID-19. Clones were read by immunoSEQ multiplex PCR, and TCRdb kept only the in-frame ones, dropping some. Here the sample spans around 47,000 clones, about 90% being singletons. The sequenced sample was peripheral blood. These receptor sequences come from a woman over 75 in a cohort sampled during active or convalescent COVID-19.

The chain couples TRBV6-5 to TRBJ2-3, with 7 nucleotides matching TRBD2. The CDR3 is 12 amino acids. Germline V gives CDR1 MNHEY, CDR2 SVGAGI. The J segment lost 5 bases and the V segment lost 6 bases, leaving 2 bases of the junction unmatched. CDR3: CASSGLGDTQYF. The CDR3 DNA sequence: TGTGCCAGCAGCGGACTAGGAGATACGCAGTATTTT.

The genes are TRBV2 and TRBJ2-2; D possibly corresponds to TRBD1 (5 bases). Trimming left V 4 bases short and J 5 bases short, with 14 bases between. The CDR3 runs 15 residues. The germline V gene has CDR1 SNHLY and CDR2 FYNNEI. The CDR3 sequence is CASSAQTATTGELFF. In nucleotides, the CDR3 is TGTGCCAGCAGTGCCCAGACAGCTACGACCGGGGAGCTGTTTTTT.

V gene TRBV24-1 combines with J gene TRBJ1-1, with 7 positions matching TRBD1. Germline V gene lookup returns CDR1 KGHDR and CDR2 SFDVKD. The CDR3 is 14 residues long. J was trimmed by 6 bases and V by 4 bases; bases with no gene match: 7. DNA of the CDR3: TGTGCCACCAGTGACAACAGGGGTATGGCTGAAGCTTTCTTT. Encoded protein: CATSDNRGMAEAFF.

CDR3 region: CASSGPGQGNSPLHF. The CDR3 DNA is TGTGCCAGCAGCGGACCGGGACAGGGGAATTCACCCCTCCACTTT. The chain employs TRBV9 and TRBJ1-6; TRBD1 matches 10 bases. The germline V gene encodes CDR1 SGDLS and CDR2 YYNGEE. This CDR3 has 15 amino acids. V lost 3 bases and J lost 7; bases outside the gene matches: 4.

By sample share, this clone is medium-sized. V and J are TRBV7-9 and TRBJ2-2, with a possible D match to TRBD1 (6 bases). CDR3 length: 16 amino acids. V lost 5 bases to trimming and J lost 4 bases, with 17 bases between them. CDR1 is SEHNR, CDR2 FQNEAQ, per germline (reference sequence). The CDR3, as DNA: TGTGCCAGCAGCCCCACCCCAGGACAGAGCACCGGGGAGCTGTTTTTT. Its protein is CASSPTPGQSTGELFF. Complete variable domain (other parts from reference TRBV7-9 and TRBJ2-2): DTGVSQNPRHKITKRGQNVTFRCDPISEHNRLYWYRQTLGQGPEFLTYFQNEAQLEKSRLLSDRFSAERPKGSFSTLEIQRTEQGDSAMYLCASSPTPGQSTGELFFGEGSRLTVL.

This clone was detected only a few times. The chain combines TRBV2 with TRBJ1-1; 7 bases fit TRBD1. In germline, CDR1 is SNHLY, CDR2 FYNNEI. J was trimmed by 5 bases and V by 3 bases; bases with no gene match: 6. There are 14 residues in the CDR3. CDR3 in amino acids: CASSETGSITEAFF. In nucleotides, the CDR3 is TGTGCCAGCAGTGAGACAGGGAGTATTACTGAAGCTTTCTTT.

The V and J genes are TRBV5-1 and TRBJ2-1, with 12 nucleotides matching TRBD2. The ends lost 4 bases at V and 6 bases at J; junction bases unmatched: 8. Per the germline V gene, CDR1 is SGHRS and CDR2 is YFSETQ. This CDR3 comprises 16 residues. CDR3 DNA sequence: TGCGCCAGCAGCCCAACTCTAGCGGGGGGGCTCAATGAGCAGTTCTTC. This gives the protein CASSPTLAGGLNEQFF.

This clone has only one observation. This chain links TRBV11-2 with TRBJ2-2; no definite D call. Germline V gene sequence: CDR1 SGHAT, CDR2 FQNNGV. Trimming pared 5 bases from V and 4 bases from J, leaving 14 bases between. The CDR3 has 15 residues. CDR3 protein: CASSEATMITGELFF. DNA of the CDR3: TGTGCCAGCAGCGAAGCCACTATGATCACCGGGGAGCTGTTTTTT.

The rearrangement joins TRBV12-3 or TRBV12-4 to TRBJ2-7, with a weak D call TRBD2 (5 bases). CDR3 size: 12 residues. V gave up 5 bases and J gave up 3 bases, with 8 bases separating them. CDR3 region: CASSVEDYEQYF. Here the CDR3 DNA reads TGTGCCAGCAGTGTGGAGGACTACGAGCAGTACTTC.

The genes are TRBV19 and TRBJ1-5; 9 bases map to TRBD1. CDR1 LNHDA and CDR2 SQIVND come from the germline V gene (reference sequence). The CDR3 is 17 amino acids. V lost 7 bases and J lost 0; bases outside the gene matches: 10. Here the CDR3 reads CASTFTGGGYSNQPQHF. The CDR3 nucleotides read TGTGCCAGTACCTTTACAGGGGGCGGGTATAGCAATCAGCCCCAGCATTTT.

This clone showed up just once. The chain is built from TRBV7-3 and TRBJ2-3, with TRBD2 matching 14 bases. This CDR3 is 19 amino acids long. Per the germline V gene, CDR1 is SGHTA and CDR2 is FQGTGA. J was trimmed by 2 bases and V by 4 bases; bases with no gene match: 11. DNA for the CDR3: TGTGCCAGCAGCTCCCCCCCCGGGACTAGCGGGGGAACCACAGATACGCAGTATTTT. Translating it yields CASSSPPGTSGGTTDTQYF.

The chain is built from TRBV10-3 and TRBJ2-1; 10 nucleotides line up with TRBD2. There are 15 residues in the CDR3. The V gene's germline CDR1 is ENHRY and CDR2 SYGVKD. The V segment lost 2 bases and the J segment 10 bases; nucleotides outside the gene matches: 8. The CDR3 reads CAISEGTSAFQEQFF. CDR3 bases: TGTGCCATCAGTGAGGGGACTAGCGCCTTCCAAGAGCAGTTCTTC.

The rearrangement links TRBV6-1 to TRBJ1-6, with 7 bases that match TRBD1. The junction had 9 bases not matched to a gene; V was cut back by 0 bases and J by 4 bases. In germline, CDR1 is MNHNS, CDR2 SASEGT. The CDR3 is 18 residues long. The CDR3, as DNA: TGTGCCAGCAGTGAAGCGCAGGGGGGCGGCCCTTATAATTCACCCCTCCACTTT. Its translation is CASSEAQGGGPYNSPLHF.

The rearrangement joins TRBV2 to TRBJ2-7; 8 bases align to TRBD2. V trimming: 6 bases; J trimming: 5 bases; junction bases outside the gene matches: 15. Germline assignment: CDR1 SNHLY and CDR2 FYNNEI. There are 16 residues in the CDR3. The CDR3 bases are TGTGCCAGCAGCGGGAGGGTAGCGGGCCCCGGGGACGAGCAGTACTTC. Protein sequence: CASSGRVAGPGDEQYF.

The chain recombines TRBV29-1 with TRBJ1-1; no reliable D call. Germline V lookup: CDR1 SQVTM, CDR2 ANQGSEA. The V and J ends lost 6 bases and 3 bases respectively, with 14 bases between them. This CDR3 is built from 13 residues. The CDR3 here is CSVPLPGHTEAFF. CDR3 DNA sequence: TGCAGCGTCCCCCTCCCAGGTCACACTGAAGCTTTCTTT.

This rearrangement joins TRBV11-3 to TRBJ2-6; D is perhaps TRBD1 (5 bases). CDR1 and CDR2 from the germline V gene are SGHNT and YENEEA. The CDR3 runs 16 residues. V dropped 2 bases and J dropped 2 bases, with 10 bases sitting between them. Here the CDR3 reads CASSLRGKAGANVLTF. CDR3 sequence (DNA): TGTGCCAGCAGCTTAAGGGGAAAGGCTGGGGCCAACGTCCTGACTTTC.

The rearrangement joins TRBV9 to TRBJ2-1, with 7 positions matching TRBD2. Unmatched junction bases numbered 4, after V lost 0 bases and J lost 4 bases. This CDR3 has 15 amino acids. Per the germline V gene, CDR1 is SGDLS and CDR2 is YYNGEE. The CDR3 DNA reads TGTGCCAGCAGCGTAGCTAGCGGTCAATACAATGAGCAGTTCTTC. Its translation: CASSVASGQYNEQFF.

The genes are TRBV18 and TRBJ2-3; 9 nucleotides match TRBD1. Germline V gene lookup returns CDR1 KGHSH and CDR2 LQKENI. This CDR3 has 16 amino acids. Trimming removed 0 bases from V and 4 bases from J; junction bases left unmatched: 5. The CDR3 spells CASSPPPGQGSDTQYF. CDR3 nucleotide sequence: TGTGCCAGCTCACCACCTCCGGGACAGGGATCAGATACGCAGTATTTT.

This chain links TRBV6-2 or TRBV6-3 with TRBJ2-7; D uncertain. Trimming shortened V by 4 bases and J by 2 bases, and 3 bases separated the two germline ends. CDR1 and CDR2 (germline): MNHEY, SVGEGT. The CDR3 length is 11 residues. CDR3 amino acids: CASSFAYEQYF. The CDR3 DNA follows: TGTGCCAGCAGTTTCGCCTACGAGCAGTACTTC.

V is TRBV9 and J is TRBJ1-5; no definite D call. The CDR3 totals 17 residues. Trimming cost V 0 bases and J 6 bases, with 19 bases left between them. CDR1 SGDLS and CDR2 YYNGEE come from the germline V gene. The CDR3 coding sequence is TGTGCCAGCAGCGTAGGGGATACTTTGAGGGTCGGTCAGCCCCAGCATTTT. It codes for CASSVGDTLRVGQPQHF. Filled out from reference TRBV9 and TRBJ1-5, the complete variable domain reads DSGVTQTPKHLITATGQRVTLRCSPRSGDLSVYWYQQSLDQGLQFLIQYYNGEERAKGNILERFSAQQFPDLHSELNLSSLELGDSALYFCASSVGDTLRVGQPQHFGDGTRLSIL.

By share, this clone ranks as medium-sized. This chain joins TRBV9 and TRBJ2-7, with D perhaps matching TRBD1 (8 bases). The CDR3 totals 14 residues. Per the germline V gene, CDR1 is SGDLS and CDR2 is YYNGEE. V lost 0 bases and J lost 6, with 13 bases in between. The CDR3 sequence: CASSVAYRGGEQYF. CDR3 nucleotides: TGTGCCAGCAGCGTAGCTTACAGGGGGGGCGAGCAGTACTTC.

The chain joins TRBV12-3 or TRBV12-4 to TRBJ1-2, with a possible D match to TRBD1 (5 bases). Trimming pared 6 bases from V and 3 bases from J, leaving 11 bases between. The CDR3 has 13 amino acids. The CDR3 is CASSRGLHYGYTF. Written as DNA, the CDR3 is TGTGCCAGCAGCCGGGGACTTCACTATGGCTACACCTTC.

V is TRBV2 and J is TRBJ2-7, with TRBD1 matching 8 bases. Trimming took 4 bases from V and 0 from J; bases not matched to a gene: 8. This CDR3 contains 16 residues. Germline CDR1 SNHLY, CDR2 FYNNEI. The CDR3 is CASSAPTGTGSYEQYF. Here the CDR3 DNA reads TGTGCCAGCAGTGCTCCAACCGGGACAGGCTCCTACGAGCAGTACTTC.

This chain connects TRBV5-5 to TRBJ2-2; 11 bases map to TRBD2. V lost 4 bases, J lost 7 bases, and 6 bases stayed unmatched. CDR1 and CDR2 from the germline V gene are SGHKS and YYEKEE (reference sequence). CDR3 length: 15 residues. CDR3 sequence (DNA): TGTGCCAGCAGCGCGACTAGCGGGATGAACGGGGAGCTGTTTTTT. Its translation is CASSATSGMNGELFF.

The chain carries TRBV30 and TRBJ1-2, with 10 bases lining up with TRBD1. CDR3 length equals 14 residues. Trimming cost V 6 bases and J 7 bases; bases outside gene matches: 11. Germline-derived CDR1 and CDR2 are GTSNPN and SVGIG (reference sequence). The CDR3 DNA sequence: TGTGCCTGCCGAAGGAGACAGGGGGCGAGTGGCTACACCTTC. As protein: CACRRRQGASGYTF.